This TCR beta chain originates from a study of T cells after yellow fever vaccination. TCRdb reprocessed the 5' RACE reads via MiXCR and lists one record per CDR3 protein. In the table there are about 340,000 distinct CDR3 sequences, roughly 4.3% of which are singletons. V lost 3 bases to trimming and J lost 2 bases; unmatched junction nucleotides: 1. This CDR3 region has 14 residues. CDR1 MNHEY and CDR2 SMNVEV come from the germline V gene (reference sequence). The sample holds many counts of this clonotype. This receptor was taken from a man aged 18 to 30 who received the YFV17D yellow fever vaccine. The V call is TRBV27, the J call TRBJ1-5, with 7 positions matching TRBD1. The material was PBMCs, obtained 5 days after the yellow fever booster vaccination. The CDR3 region has the DNA TGTGCCAGCAGTTTTGGACAGGGCAATCAGCCCCAGCATTTT. Translating gives CASSFGQGNQPQHF.